The clone carrying this T cell receptor beta chain was seen at least ten times. Its cognate antigen is unknown. The CDR3 runs to 13 residues. The germline V gene encodes CDR1 SGHTA and CDR2 FQGNSA. Trimming shortened V by 1 base and J by 6 bases, and 7 bases separated the two germline ends. This sample was taken from a study of early T cells in non-severe SARS-CoV-2 infection. Study information: Investigators sequenced bulk RNA drawn from unsorted whole blood, and chains remained unpaired. Regarding the study as a whole: There was a bias toward anti-spike CD8 responses in VDJdb matching, which missed private and CD4 specificities.

Tagging with unique molecular identifiers was applied to individual cDNA molecules. TCRdb re-derived calls from the 5' RACE reads in MiXCR, one entry per CDR3 protein. The sample contains roughly 64,000 distinct CDR3 sequences, approximately 11% of which appear only once. Specimen: whole blood, collected at baseline. This receptor was identified in an adult who was a healthcare worker with PCR-confirmed SARS-CoV-2 infection or an uninfected control (not recorded which). V is TRBV7-2 and J is TRBJ2-1; D might be TRBD1 (6 bases). In DNA form, the CDR3 reads TGTGCCAGCAGCTTAGTAGGGGGCAATGAGCAGTTCTTC. Amino acids: CASSLVGGNEQFF.